The 14 T cell receptor beta chains given below trace back to one sample, sequenced in a study of blood T cell repertoires in COVID-19. Produced via immunoSEQ multiplex PCR; TCRdb's table is partial and in-frame only. The sample contains about 59,000 clones, roughly nine tenths of which appear only once. Material: peripheral blood. The source is a man older than 75 in a cohort sampled during active COVID-19.

The rearrangement uses TRBV6-6 and TRBJ1-4, with D hard to call. The CDR3 is made up of 14 amino acids. Germline values: CDR1 MNHNY, CDR2 SVGAGI (reference sequence). V dropped 5 bases and J dropped 1 base, with 8 bases sitting between them. DNA for the CDR3: TGTGCCAGCAGTCCTACGGGAACTAATGAAAAACTGTTTTTT. Its protein product is CASSPTGTNEKLFF.

CDR3 region: CAWNRGLQETQYF. CDR3 DNA: TGTGCCTGGAACAGGGGGCTACAAGAGACCCAGTACTTC. V gene TRBV30 combines with J gene TRBJ2-5, with 9 bases identical to TRBD1. The CDR3 is 13 residues long. The ends lost 4 bases at V and 2 bases at J; junction bases unmatched: 2. CDR1 is GTSNPN, CDR2 SVGIG, per germline (reference sequence).

The J gene is TRBJ2-3, the V gene TRBV5-6; 10 bases are shared with TRBD2. The CDR3 is 16 residues long. The V segment lost 5 bases and the J segment 6 bases; nucleotides outside the gene matches: 12. The germline gives CDR1 SGHDT, CDR2 YYEEEE. CDR3 nucleotides: TGTGCCAGCAGTTGGATAGCGGGGGGCCCCGGGGATACGCAGTATTTT. It yields the protein CASSWIAGGPGDTQYF.

V and J are TRBV6-4 and TRBJ2-1; no clear D. This CDR3 is built from 15 residues. CDR1 MRHNA and CDR2 SNTAGT come from the germline V gene. The V and J ends lost 6 bases and 1 base respectively, with 13 bases between them. In DNA, the CDR3 is TGTGCCAGCAGCCTTACTCCTTCTTCCTACAATGAGCAGTTCTTC. Its translation: CASSLTPSSYNEQFF.

The chain has TRBV6-5 and TRBJ1-4; D is possibly TRBD1 (6 bases). The CDR3 runs to 14 residues. Germline V gene data show CDR1 as MNHEY and CDR2 as SVGAGI. V lost 6 bases to trimming and J lost 6 bases, with 14 bases between them. CDR3 DNA: TGTGCCAGCAGCGACGGGGGGGCGGATGAAAAACTGTTTTTT. It codes for CASSDGGADEKLFF.

This chain links TRBV18 with TRBJ1-3, with 10 bases aligning to TRBD1. Germline trimming cut 6 bases from V and 1 base from J; bases unmatched to any gene: 3. This CDR3 contains 15 residues. CDR1 is KGHSH, CDR2 LQKENI, per germline. The CDR3 is CASSPGQGSGNTIYF. The CDR3 DNA is TGTGCCAGCTCGCCGGGACAGGGGTCTGGAAACACCATATATTTT.

This chain connects TRBV2 to TRBJ2-7, with 9 bases lining up with TRBD1. Germline CDR1 is SNHLY and CDR2 is FYNNEI. V was clipped by 8 bases and J by 4 bases; unmatched bases: 6. This CDR3 has 13 residues. The CDR3, as DNA: TGTGCCAGCGCCCGGGACAGGGCGTACGAGCAGTACTTC. This sequence encodes CASARDRAYEQYF.

The chain couples TRBV7-2 to TRBJ2-5; D might be TRBD1 (6 bases). The CDR3 has 15 residues. V was trimmed by 3 bases and J by 2 bases, leaving 13 bases between them. The V gene's germline CDR1 is SGHTA and CDR2 FQGNSA. DNA for the CDR3: TGTGCCAGCAGCTTTCAGACAGGAATGCAAGAGACCCAGTACTTC. This codes for CASSFQTGMQETQYF.

This clone was counted a few times. J is TRBJ1-2 and V is TRBV18, with TRBD1 matching over 7 bases. Trimming took 6 bases from V and 6 from J; bases not matched to a gene: 4. The CDR3 is 12 residues long. From germline, CDR1 is KGHSH and CDR2 LQKENI. For the CDR3, the DNA is TGTGCCAGCTCCCCAACAGGGGATGGCTACACCTTC. It codes for CASSPTGDGYTF.

This chain connects TRBV30 to TRBJ2-1, with D unclear. V was pared by 3 bases and J by 6 bases, with 6 bases between. The CDR3 has 11 residues. Germline V CDR1 and CDR2: GTSNPN, SVGIG (reference sequence). CDR3 sequence (DNA): TGTGCCTGGAGGACTTTCAATGAGCAGTTCTTC. Translating it yields CAWRTFNEQFF.

J is TRBJ2-1 and V is TRBV3-1 (or the pseudogene TRBV3-2); the D gene is possibly TRBD2 (5 bases). This CDR3 region has 15 residues. V was shortened by 0 bases and J by 0 bases, with 6 bases between the two germline ends. Germline V lookup: CDR1 LGHDT, CDR2 YNNKEL (reference sequence). CDR3 DNA sequence: TGTGCCAGCAGCCAAGAGGCGGGCTCCTACAATGAGCAGTTCTTC. As protein: CASSQEAGSYNEQFF.

The rearrangement uses TRBV19 and TRBJ2-3; 11 nucleotides align to TRBD1. Germline assignment: CDR1 LNHDA and CDR2 SQIVND (reference sequence). The CDR3 runs to 15 residues. Trimming removed 6 bases from V and 4 bases from J; junction bases left unmatched: 6. The CDR3 DNA sequence: TGTGCCAGTAGGACCGGGACAGGGGGTCCAGATACGCAGTATTTT. Amino acids: CASRTGTGGPDTQYF.

The gene calls are TRBV19 and TRBJ1-3, with 7 bases lining up with TRBD1. CDR3 length: 14 residues. J gave up 3 bases and V 6 bases, and 5 bases lay outside the gene matches. Germline assignment: CDR1 LNHDA and CDR2 SQIVND (reference sequence). Here the CDR3 reads CASSTTGFGNTIYF. CDR3 nucleotides: TGTGCCAGTAGCACGACAGGGTTTGGAAACACCATATATTTT.

The V call is TRBV6-1, the J call TRBJ1-3, with a possible D match to TRBD1 (5 bases). The V end was cut by 3 bases, the J end by 0 bases, with 9 bases between. The CDR3 length is 15 residues. Germline V CDR1 and CDR2: MNHNS, SASEGT. In DNA, the CDR3 is TGTGCCAGCAGTGATAACGGGGGCTCTGGAAACACCATATATTTT. This gives the protein CASSDNGGSGNTIYF.